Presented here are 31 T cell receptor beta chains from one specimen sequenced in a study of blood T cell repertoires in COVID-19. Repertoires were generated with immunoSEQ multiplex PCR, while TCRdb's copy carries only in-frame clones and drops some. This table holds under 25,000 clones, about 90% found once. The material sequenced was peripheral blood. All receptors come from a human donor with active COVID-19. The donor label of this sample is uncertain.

The CDR3 here is CASSPGLSSYNEQFF. CDR3 in DNA: TGTGCCAGCAGCCCGGGACTGAGCTCCTACAATGAGCAGTTCTTC. The chain carries TRBV7-3 and TRBJ2-1; D is perhaps TRBD2 (6 bases). CDR1 is SGHTA, CDR2 FQGTGA, per germline. V was cut by 5 bases and J by 0 bases, with 11 bases left in between. The CDR3 has 15 amino acids.

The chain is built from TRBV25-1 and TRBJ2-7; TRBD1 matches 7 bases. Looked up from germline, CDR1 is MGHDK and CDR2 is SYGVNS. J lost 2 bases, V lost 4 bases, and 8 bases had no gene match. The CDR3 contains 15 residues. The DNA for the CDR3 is TGTGCCAGCAGTGTCACCGGGACAGACCCCTACGAGCAGTACTTC. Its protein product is CASSVTGTDPYEQYF.

CDR3 amino acids: CASSPPGQNTEAFF. As DNA, the CDR3 is TGTGCCAGCTCACCACCGGGACAGAACACTGAAGCTTTCTTT. The genes are TRBV18 and TRBJ1-1; tentative D call: TRBD1 (6 bases). V was pared by 0 bases and J by 1 base, with 6 bases between. This CDR3 spans 14 amino acids. CDR1 and CDR2 (germline): KGHSH, LQKENI.

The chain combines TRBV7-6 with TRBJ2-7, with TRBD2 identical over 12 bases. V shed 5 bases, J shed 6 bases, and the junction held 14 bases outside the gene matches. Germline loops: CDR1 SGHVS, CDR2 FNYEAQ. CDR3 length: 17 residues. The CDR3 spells CASSERLAGAPGSEQYF. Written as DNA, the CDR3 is TGTGCCAGCAGCGAAAGACTAGCGGGAGCCCCCGGCTCCGAGCAGTACTTC.

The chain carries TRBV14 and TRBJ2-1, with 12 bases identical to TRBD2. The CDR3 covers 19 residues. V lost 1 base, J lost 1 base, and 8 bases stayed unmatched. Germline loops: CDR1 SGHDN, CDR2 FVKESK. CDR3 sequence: CASSQVGWTSGKSYNEQFF. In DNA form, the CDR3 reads TGTGCCAGCAGCCAAGTTGGGTGGACTAGCGGGAAATCCTACAATGAGCAGTTCTTC. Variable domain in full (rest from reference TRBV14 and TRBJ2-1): EAGVTQFPSHSVIEKGQTVTLRCDPISGHDNLYWYRRVMGKEIKFLLHFVKESKQDESGMPNNRFLAERTGGTYSTLKVQPAELEDSGVYFCASSQVGWTSGKSYNEQFFGPGTRLTVL.

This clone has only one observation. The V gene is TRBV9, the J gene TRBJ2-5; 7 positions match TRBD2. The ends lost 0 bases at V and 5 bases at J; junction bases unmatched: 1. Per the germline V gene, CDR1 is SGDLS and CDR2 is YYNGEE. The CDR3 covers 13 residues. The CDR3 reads CASSVGGGETQYF. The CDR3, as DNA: TGTGCCAGCAGCGTAGGGGGAGGGGAGACCCAGTACTTC.

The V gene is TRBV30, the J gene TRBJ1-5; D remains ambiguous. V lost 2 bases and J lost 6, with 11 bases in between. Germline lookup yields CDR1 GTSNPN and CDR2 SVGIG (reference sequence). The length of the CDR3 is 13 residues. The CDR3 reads CAWSPGLGQPQHF. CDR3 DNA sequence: TGTGCCTGGAGTCCGGGGTTGGGTCAGCCCCAGCATTTT. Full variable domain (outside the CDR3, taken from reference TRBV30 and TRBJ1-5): SQTIHQWPATLVQPVGSPLSLECTVEGTSNPNLYWYRQAAGRGLQLLFYSVGIGQISSEVPQNLSASRPQDRQFILSSKKLLLSDSGFYLCAWSPGLGQPQHFGDGTRLSIL.

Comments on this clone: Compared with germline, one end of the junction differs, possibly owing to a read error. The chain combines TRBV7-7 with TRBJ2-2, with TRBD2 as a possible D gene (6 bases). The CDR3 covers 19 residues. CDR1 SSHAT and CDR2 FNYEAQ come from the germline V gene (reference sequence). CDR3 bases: TGTGCTAGCAGCTTAAGGTACGAACAGCGACTAGTAGGCACCGGGGAGCTGTTTTTT. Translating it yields CASSLRYEQRLVGTGELFF. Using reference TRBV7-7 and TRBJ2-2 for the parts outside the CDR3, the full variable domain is GAGVSQSPRYKVTKRGQDVTLRCDPISSHATLYWYQQALGQGPEFLTYFNYEAQPDKSGLPSDRFSAERPEGSISTLTIQRTEQRDSAMYRCASSLRYEQRLVGTGELFFGEGSRLTVL.

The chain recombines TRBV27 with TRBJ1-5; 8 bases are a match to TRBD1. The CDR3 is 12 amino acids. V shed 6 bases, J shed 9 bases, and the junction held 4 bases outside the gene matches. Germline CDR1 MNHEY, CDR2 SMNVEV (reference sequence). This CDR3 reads CASSKDRGPQHF. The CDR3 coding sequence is TGTGCCAGCAGCAAAGACAGGGGGCCCCAGCATTTT.

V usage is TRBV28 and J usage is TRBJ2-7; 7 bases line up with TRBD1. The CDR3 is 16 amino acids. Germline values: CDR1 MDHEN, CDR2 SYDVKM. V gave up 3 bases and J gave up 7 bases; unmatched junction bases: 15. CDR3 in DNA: TGTGCCAGCAGTTTCGACAGGGATACCCCGAGGGAGGAGCAGTACTTC. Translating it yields CASSFDRDTPREEQYF.

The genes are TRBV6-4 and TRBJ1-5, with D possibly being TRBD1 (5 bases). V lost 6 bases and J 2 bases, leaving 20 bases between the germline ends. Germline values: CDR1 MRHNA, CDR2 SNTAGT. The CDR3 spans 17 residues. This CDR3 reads CASSGVVGGHGNQPQHF. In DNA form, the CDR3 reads TGTGCCAGCAGCGGGGTAGTCGGGGGTCATGGCAATCAGCCCCAGCATTTT.

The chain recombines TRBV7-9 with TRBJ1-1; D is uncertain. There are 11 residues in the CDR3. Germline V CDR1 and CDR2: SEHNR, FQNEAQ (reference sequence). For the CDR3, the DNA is TGTGCTATAAACAGCTTTGCTGAAGCTTTCTTT. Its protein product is CAINSFAEAFF.

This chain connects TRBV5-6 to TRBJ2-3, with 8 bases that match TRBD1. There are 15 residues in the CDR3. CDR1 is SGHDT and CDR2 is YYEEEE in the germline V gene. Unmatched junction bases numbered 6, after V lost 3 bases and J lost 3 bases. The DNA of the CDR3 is TGTGCCAGCAGCTCGACAGGGGCGGTAACAGATACGCAGTATTTT. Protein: CASSSTGAVTDTQYF.

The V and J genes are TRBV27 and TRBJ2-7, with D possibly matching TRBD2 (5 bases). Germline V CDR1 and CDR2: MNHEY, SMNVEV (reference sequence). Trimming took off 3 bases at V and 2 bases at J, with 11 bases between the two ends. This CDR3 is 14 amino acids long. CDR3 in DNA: TGTGCCAGCAGTTTGAGAGCGGAGACCTACGAGCAGTACTTC. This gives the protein CASSLRAETYEQYF.

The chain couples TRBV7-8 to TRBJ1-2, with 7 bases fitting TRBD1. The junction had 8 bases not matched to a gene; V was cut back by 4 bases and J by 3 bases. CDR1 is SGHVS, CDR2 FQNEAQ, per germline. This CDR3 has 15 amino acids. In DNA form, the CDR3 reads TGTGCCAGCAGCTCTCAGGGGGTTAGAGACTATGGCTACACCTTC. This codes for CASSSQGVRDYGYTF.

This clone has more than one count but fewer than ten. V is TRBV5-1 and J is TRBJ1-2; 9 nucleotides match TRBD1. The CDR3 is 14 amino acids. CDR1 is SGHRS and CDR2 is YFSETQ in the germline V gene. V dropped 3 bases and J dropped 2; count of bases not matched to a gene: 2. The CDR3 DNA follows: TGCGCCAGCAGCTCCGACAGGGGGAACTATGGCTACACCTTC. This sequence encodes CASSSDRGNYGYTF.

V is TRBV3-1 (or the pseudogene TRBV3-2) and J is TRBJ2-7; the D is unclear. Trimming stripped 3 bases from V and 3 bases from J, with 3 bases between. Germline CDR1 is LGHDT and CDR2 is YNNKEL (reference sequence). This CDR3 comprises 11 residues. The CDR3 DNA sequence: TGTGCCAGCAGCCATTACTACGAGCAGTACTTC. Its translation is CASSHYYEQYF.

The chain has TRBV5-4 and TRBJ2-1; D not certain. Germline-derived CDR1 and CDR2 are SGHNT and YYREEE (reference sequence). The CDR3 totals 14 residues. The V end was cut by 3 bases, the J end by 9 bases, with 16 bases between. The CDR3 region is CASSSSEVMVEQFF. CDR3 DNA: TGTGCCAGCAGCTCCTCTGAGGTGATGGTTGAGCAGTTCTTC.

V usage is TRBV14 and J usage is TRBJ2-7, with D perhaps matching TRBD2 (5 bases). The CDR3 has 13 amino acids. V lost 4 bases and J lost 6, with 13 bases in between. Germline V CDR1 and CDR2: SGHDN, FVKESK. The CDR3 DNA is TGTGCCAGCAGCCCCACGGGAAGGAGCGAGCAGTACTTC. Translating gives CASSPTGRSEQYF.

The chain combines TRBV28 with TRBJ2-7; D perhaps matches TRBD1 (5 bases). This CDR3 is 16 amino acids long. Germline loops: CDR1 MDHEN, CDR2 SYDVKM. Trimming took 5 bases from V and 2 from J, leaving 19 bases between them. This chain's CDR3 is CASSPLPVGLTYEQYF. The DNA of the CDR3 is TGTGCCAGCAGTCCCCTCCCGGTGGGGCTTACCTACGAGCAGTACTTC.

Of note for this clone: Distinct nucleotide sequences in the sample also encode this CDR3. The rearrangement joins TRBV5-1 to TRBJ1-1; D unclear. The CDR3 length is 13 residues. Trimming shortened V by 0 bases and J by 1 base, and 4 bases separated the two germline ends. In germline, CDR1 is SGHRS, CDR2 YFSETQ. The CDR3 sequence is CASSLDKNTEAFF. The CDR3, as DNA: TGCGCCAGCAGCTTGGATAAGAACACTGAAGCTTTCTTT.

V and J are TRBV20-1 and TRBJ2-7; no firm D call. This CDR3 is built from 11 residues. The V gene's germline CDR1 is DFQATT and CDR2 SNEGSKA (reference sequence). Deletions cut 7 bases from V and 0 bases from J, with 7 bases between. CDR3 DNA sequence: TGCAGTGTGCGGAGCTCCTACGAGCAGTACTTC. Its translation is CSVRSSYEQYF.

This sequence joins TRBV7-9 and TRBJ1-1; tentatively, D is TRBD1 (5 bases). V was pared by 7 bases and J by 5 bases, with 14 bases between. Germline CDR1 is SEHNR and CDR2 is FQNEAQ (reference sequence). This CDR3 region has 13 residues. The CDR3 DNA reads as TGTGCCAGCACCATCCAGGGCGCGACTGAAGCTTTCTTT. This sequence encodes CASTIQGATEAFF.

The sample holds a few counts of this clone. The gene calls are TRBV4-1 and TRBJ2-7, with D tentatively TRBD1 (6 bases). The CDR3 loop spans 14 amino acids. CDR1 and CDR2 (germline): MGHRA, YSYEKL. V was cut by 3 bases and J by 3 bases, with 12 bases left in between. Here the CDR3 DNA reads TGCGCCAGCAGCCATCCGGGACAAGTCTACGAGCAGTACTTC. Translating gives CASSHPGQVYEQYF.

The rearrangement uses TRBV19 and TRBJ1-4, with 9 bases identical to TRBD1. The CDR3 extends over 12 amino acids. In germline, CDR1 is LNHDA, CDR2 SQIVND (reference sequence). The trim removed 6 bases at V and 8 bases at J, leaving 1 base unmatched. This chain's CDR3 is CASRDRGEKLFF. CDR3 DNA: TGTGCCAGTAGGGACAGGGGCGAAAAACTGTTTTTT.

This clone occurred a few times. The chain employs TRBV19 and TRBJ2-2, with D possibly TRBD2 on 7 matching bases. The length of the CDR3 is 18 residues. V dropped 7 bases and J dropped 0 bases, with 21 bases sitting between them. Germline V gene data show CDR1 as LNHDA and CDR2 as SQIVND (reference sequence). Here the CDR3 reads CASKARPKGGANTGELFF. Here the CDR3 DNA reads TGTGCCAGTAAGGCGAGACCCAAAGGGGGGGCGAACACCGGGGAGCTGTTTTTT.

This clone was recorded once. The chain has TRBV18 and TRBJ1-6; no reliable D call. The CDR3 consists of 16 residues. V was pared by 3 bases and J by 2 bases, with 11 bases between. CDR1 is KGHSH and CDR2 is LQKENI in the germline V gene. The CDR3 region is CASSPSGTPYNSPLHF. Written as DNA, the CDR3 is TGTGCCAGCTCACCCTCAGGAACTCCCTATAATTCACCCCTCCACTTT.

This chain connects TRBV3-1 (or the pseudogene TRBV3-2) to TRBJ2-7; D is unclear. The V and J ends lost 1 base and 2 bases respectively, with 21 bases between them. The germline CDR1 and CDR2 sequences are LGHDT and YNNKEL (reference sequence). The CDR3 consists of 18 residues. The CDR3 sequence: CASSQGRGSSVSAYEQYF. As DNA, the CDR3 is TGTGCCAGCAGCCAAGGGAGAGGCAGCTCCGTATCGGCCTACGAGCAGTACTTC.

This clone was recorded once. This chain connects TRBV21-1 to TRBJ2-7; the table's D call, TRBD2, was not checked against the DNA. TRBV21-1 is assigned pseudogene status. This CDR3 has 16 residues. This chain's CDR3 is CASSKELRATTYEQYF. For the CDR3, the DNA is TGTGCCAGCAGCAAAGAGCTGCGGGCCACCACCTACGAGCAGTACTTC.

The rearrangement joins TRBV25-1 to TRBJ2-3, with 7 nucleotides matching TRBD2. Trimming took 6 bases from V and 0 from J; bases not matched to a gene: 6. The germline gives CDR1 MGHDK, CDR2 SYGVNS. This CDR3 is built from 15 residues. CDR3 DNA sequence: TGTGCCAGCAGCCAGGGCGGGAGTAGCACAGATACGCAGTATTTT. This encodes CASSQGGSSTDTQYF.

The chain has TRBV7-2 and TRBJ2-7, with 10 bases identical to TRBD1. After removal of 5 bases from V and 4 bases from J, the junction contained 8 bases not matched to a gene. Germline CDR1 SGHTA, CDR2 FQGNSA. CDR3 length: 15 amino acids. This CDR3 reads CASSLPGQGRYEQYF. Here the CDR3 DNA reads TGTGCCAGCAGCCTACCGGGACAGGGGCGATACGAGCAGTACTTC.